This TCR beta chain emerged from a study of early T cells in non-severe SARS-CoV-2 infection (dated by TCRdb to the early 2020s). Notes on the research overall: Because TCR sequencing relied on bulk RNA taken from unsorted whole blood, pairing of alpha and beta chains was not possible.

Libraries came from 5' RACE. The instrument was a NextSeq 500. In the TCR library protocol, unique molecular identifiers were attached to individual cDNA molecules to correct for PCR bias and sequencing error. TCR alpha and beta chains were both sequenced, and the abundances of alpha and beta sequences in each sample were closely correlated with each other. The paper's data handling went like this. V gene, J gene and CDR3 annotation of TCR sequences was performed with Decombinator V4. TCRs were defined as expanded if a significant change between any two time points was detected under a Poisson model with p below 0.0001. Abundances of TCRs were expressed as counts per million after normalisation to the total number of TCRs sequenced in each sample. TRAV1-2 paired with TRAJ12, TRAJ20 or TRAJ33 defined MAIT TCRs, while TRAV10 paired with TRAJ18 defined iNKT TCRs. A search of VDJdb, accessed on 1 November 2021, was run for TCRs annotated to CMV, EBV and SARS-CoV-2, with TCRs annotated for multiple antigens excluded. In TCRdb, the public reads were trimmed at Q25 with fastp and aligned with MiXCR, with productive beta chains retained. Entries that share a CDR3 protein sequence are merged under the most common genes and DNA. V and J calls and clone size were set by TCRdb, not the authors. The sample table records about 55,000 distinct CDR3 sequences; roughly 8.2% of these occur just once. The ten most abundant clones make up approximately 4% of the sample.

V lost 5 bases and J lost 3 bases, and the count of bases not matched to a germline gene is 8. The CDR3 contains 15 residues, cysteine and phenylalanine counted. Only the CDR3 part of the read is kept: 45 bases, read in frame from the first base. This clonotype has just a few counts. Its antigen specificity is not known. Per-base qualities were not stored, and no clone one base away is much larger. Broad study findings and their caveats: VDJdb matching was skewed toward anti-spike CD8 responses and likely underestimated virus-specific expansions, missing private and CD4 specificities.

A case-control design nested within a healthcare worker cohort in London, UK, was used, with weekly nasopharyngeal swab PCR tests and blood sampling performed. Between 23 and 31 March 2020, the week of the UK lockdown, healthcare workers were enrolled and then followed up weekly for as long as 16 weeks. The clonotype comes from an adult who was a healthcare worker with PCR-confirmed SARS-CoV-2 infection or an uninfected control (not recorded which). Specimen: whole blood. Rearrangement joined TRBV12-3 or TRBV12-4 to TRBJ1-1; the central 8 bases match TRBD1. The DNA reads TGTGCCAGCAGTCCTCTCAGGGGGCTCCACACTGAAGCTTTCTTT. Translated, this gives CASSPLRGLHTEAFF.